Listed here are 9 T cell receptor beta chains from one sample, sequenced in a study of cytomegalovirus exposure and HLA in healthy donors listed by TCRdb under 2017. The method was the immunoSEQ multiplex PCR assay. For the multiplex PCR, a mixture combining 60 forward primers for TCR Vbeta segments and 13 reverse primers for TCR Jbeta segments was used. The clones in this table, taken by TCRdb from immuneACCESS, are in-frame only. Not every clone is retained; where verified, under half of the shortfall comes from an unresolved V gene, and the cause of the rest is unknown. In this sample the table shows roughly 170,000 clones, about four fifths of which occur a single time. The biggest ten clones account for 6% to 7.5% of the sample. The sequencing sample was made of PBMCs. The receptors originated from a man aged 25 to 40 in good health and CMV-seropositive.

This chain joins TRBV27 and TRBJ1-1; 10 nucleotides line up with TRBD1. Per the germline V gene, CDR1 is MNHEY and CDR2 is SMNVEV (reference sequence). After removal of 4 bases from V and 2 bases from J, the junction contained 7 bases not matched to a gene. There are 16 residues in the CDR3. CDR3 amino acids: CASSSRQGAQNTEAFF. The CDR3 DNA sequence: TGTGCCAGCAGTTCTAGACAGGGGGCCCAAAACACTGAAGCTTTCTTT.

To note about this clone: The sample contains more than one DNA sequence encoding this CDR3. V usage is TRBV9 and J usage is TRBJ2-7; maybe TRBD1 (5 bases). There are 14 residues in the CDR3. The germline gives CDR1 SGDLS, CDR2 YYNGEE. The V end was cut by 4 bases, the J end by 5 bases, with 16 bases between. The CDR3 here is CASSPRQGRDEQYF. CDR3 sequence (DNA): TGTGCCAGCAGCCCTCGTCAGGGTCGAGACGAGCAGTACTTC.

V usage is TRBV19 and J usage is TRBJ2-2; D possibly corresponds to TRBD2 (6 bases). With 9 bases removed from V and 5 bases from J, the gap between germline ends came to 22 bases. The length of the CDR3 is 16 residues. Germline-derived CDR1 and CDR2 are LNHDA and SQIVND (reference sequence). The CDR3 sequence: CASHKGTLRGTGELFF. CDR3 coding DNA: TGTGCCAGCCACAAAGGGACCCTACGGGGGACCGGGGAGCTGTTTTTT.

This chain joins TRBV5-6 and TRBJ1-1, with 9 positions matching TRBD1. The ends lost 0 bases at V and 4 bases at J; junction bases unmatched: 7. In germline, CDR1 is SGHDT, CDR2 YYEEEE. This CDR3 comprises 16 residues. CDR3: CASSLVGQGIGTEAFF. In nucleotides, the CDR3 is TGTGCCAGCAGCTTGGTCGGACAGGGGATAGGCACTGAAGCTTTCTTT. The whole variable domain, filled in from reference TRBV5-6 and TRBJ1-1, reads DAGVTQSPTHLIKTRGQQVTLRCSPKSGHDTVSWYQQALGQGPQFIFQYYEEEERQRGNFPDRFSGHQFPNYSSELNVNALLLGDSALYLCASSLVGQGIGTEAFFGQGTRLTVV.

This chain joins TRBV7-9 and TRBJ1-1; 8 positions match TRBD1. Germline lookup yields CDR1 SEHNR and CDR2 FQNEAQ (reference sequence). V shed 3 bases, J shed 2 bases, and the junction held 5 bases outside the gene matches. The CDR3 has 15 residues. The CDR3 reads CASSFRTGLNTEAFF. CDR3 coding DNA: TGTGCCAGCAGCTTCAGGACAGGGCTAAACACTGAAGCTTTCTTT.

Notes on this clone: With a much larger clone just one base away, this may be a read error. The rearrangement links TRBV14 to TRBJ2-7; D gene unclear. Germline lookup yields CDR1 SGHDN and CDR2 FVKESK. The length of the CDR3 is 12 residues. V lost 3 bases and J 3 bases, leaving 6 bases between the germline ends. This CDR3 reads CASSQTGYEQYF. DNA for the CDR3: TGTGCCAGCAGCCAGACTGGCTACGAGCAGTACTTC.

This clone was seen only a few times. Other DNA sequences from this sample encode an identical CDR3 as well. The rearrangement joins TRBV6-1 to TRBJ2-1; TRBD2 aligns across 7 bases. This CDR3 spans 12 amino acids. J lost 8 bases, V lost 5 bases, and 3 bases had no gene match. Germline V gene data show CDR1 as MNHNS and CDR2 as SASEGT. As DNA, the CDR3 is TGTGCCAGCAGTCCCCGGGAGGATGAGCAGTTCTTC. Protein sequence: CASSPREDEQFF.

The V and J genes are TRBV2 and TRBJ2-2, with D possibly being TRBD2 (6 bases). The CDR3 runs to 13 residues. Trimming cost V 1 base and J 7 bases, with 7 bases left between them. Germline V gene data show CDR1 as SNHLY and CDR2 as FYNNEI. Written as DNA, the CDR3 is TGTGCCAGCAGTGAAGTCGGGGGCGGGGAGCTGTTTTTT. Protein sequence: CASSEVGGGELFF.

The chain recombines TRBV7-9 with TRBJ2-7; 8 bases align to TRBD2. CDR3 length: 13 residues. CDR1 SEHNR and CDR2 FQNEAQ come from the germline V gene (reference sequence). V lost 5 bases to trimming and J lost 3 bases; unmatched junction nucleotides: 3. CDR3 sequence: CASSPGGSYEQYF. In DNA form, the CDR3 reads TGTGCCAGCAGCCCGGGGGGGAGCTACGAGCAGTACTTC.